These 8 T cell receptor beta chains originate from one sample sequenced in a study of cytomegalovirus exposure and HLA in healthy donors (dated by TCRdb to 2015 to 2018). The library was prepared using the immunoSEQ multiplex PCR assay. The multiplex PCR relied on a mix of 60 forward primers for TCR Vbeta segments and 13 reverse primers for TCR Jbeta segments. The immuneACCESS repertoire file appears here via TCRdb, limited to in-frame rearrangements. These files lack a portion of the clones; in checked studies, under half of the deficit traces to unresolved V genes, and the cause of the others is not known. The sample profile shows 150,000 to 200,000 clones; 60% to 85% of them were found once. The ten largest clonotypes hold about 1.3% of the sample. The material sequenced was PBMCs. Receptors were obtained from a woman aged 25 to 39 in good health and CMV-seronegative.

In its sample, this clone ranks as medium-sized. This chain links TRBV5-4 with TRBJ1-1; D remains unclear. Trimming left V 0 bases short and J 0 bases short, with 9 bases between. This CDR3 comprises 15 residues. Germline V lookup: CDR1 SGHNT, CDR2 YYREEE (reference sequence). CDR3 bases: TGTGCCAGCAGCTTGGGCGGCACTATGAACACTGAAGCTTTCTTT. Its translation is CASSLGGTMNTEAFF.

The rearrangement joins TRBV25-1 to TRBJ2-1, with 10 nucleotides matching TRBD1. V lost 3 bases and J lost 7; bases outside the gene matches: 12. Germline CDR1 and CDR2: MGHDK and SYGVNS. The length of the CDR3 is 17 residues. The CDR3 loop is CASSDPTTGGAENEQFF. The DNA of the CDR3 is TGTGCCAGCAGTGACCCTACGACAGGGGGCGCTGAGAATGAGCAGTTCTTC.

This rearrangement joins TRBV19 to TRBJ1-6, with 9 nucleotides matching TRBD1. This CDR3 is built from 14 residues. With V trimmed by 5 bases and J by 6 bases, 2 bases remained unmatched. Germline lookup yields CDR1 LNHDA and CDR2 SQIVND (reference sequence). The CDR3 is CASSPQGANSPLHF. Written as DNA, the CDR3 is TGTGCCAGTAGTCCACAGGGGGCTAATTCACCCCTCCACTTT.

This clone was counted between two and nine times. This chain connects TRBV2 to TRBJ2-3, with 10 bases identical to TRBD1. There are 17 residues in the CDR3. Germline V gene sequence: CDR1 SNHLY, CDR2 FYNNEI. Germline trimming cut 8 bases from V and 4 bases from J; bases unmatched to any gene: 15. CDR3 sequence: CASGRDRGLRSADTQYF. The CDR3 DNA reads TGTGCCAGCGGCAGGGACAGGGGACTGCGGAGTGCAGATACGCAGTATTTT.

The genes are TRBV2 and TRBJ1-2, with 7 bases fitting TRBD1. CDR1 is SNHLY, CDR2 FYNNEI, per germline. This CDR3 comprises 15 residues. The ends lost 4 bases at V and 8 bases at J; junction bases unmatched: 13. CDR3 sequence (DNA): TGTGCCAGCAGTGGACAGGGTAGTCAACTATCGGGCTACACCTTC. Amino acid sequence: CASSGQGSQLSGYTF.

This chain joins TRBV28 and TRBJ1-5; a possible D gene is TRBD1 (5 bases). This CDR3 is 15 amino acids long. Germline V CDR1 and CDR2: MDHEN, SYDVKM. The V end was cut by 4 bases, the J end by 5 bases, with 15 bases between. The CDR3 sequence is CASSSPRVWDQPQHF. The CDR3 region has the DNA TGTGCCAGCAGTTCCCCCAGGGTCTGGGATCAGCCCCAGCATTTT. Full variable domain (missing parts from reference TRBV28 and TRBJ1-5): DVKVTQSSRYLVKRTGEKVFLECVQDMDHENMFWYRQDPGLGLRLIYFSYDVKMKEKGDIPEGYSVSREKKERFSLILESASTNQTSMYLCASSSPRVWDQPQHFGDGTRLSIL.

Regarding this clone: At one end, the junction sequence differs from germline, possibly due to a read error. DNA for the CDR3: TGTGCCAGCAGTTTATCTGGCGGCGTGGCAGTTTGGAACTTC. It is translated as CASSLSGGVAVWNF. The genes are TRBV27 and TRBJ2-7, with D unresolved. This CDR3 region has 14 residues. Germline V gives CDR1 MNHEY, CDR2 SMNVEV (reference sequence).

J is TRBJ2-5 and V is TRBV5-1, with 7 bases lining up with TRBD1. Per the germline V gene, CDR1 is SGHRS and CDR2 is YFSETQ. This CDR3 region has 14 residues. Losses at the gene ends were 0 bases for V and 2 bases for J; bases not matched to a gene: 1. For the CDR3, the DNA is TGCGCCAGCAGCTTGGTGGGACAGCAAGAGACCCAGTACTTC. It translates to CASSLVGQQETQYF.